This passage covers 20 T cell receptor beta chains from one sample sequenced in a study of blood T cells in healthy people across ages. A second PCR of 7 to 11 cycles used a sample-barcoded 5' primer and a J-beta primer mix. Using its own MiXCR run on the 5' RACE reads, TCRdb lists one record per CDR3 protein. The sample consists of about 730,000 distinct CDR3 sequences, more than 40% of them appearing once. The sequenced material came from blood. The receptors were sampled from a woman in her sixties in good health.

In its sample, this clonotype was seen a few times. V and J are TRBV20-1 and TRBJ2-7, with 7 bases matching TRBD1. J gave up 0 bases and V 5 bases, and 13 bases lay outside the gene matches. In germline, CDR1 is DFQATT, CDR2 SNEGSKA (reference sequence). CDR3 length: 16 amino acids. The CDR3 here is CSAPRSDRSHSYEQYF. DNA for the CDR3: TGCAGTGCTCCCCGGTCGGACAGGTCCCACTCCTACGAGCAGTACTTC.

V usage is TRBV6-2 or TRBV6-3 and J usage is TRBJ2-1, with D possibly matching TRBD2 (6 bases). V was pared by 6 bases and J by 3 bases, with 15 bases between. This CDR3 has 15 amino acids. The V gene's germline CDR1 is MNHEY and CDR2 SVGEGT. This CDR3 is CASRSLARVYNEQFF. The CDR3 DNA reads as TGTGCCAGCAGATCACTAGCACGGGTCTACAATGAGCAGTTCTTC.

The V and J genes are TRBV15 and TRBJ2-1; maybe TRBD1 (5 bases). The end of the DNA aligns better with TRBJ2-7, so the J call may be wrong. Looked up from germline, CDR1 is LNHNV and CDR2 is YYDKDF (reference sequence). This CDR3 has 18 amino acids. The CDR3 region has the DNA TGTGCCACCAGCAGAGCAGCTCTAAGACAGAACTCCTACAATGAGCAGTACTTC. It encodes CATSRAALRQNSYNEQYF.

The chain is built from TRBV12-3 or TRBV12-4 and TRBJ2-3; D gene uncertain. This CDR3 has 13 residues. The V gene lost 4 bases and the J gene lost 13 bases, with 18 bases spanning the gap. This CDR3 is CASSSSAKATEYF. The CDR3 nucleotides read TGTGCCAGCAGTTCCTCCGCCAAGGCCACCGAGTATTTT.

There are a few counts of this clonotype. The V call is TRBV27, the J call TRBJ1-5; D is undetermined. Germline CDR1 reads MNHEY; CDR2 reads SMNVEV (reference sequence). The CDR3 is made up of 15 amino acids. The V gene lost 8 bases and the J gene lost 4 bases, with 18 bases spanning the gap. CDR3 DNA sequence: TGTGCCAGCCTCCTACAGTGGAGCCTTAATCAGCCCCAGCATTTT. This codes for CASLLQWSLNQPQHF.

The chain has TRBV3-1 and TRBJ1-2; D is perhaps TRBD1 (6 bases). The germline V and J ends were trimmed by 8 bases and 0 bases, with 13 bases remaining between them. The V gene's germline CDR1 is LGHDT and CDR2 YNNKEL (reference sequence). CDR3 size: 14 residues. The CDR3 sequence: CASGQTASNYGYTF. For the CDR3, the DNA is TGTGCCAGCGGACAGACTGCTTCTAACTATGGCTACACCTTC.

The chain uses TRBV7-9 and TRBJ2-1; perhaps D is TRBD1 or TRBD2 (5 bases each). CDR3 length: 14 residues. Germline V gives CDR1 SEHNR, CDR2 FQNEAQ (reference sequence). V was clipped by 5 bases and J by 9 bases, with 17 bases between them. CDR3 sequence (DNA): TGTGCCAGCAGCAGCCGAAATACGGGACCTGAGCAGTTCTTC. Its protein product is CASSSRNTGPEQFF.

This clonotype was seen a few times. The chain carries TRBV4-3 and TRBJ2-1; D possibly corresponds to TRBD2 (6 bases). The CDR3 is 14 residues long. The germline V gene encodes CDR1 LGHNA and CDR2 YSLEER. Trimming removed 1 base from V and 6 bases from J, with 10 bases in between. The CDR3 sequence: CASSQGGGVNEQFF. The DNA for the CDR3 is TGCGCCAGCAGCCAAGGTGGAGGGGTCAATGAGCAGTTCTTC.

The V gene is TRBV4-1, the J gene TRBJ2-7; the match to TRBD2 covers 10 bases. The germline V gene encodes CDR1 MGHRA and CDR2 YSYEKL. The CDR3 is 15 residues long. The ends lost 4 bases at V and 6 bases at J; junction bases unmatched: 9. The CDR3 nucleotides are TGCGCCAGCAGCCGCGGGCTAGCGGGAGACCGCGAGCAGTACTTC. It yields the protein CASSRGLAGDREQYF.

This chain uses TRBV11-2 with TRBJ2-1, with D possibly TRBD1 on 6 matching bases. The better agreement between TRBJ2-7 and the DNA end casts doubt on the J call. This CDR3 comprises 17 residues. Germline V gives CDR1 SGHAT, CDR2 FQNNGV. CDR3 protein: CASSLIADRISYNEQYF. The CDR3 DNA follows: TGTGCCAGCAGCTTAATCGCGGACAGAATATCCTACAATGAGCAGTACTTC.

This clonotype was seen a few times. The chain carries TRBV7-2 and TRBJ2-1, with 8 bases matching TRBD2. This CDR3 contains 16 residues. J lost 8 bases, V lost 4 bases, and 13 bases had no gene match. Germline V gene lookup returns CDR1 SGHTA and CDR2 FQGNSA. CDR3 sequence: CASSSHPGTSGDEQFF. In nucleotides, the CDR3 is TGTGCCAGCAGCTCTCACCCCGGGACTAGTGGCGATGAGCAGTTCTTC.

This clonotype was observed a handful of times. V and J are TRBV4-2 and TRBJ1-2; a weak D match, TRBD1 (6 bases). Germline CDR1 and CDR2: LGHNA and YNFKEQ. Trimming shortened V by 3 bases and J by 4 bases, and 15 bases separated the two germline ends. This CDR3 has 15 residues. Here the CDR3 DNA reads TGTGCCAGCAGCCATCCTGGACAGTTGAGCTATGGCTACACCTTC. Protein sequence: CASSHPGQLSYGYTF.

The CDR3 loop is CASSSSTGTYEQYF. The CDR3 coding sequence is TGTGCCAGCAGCTCGTCGACAGGGACCTACGAGCAGTACTTC. V usage is TRBV5-6 and J usage is TRBJ2-7, with 7 bases aligning to TRBD1. From germline, CDR1 is SGHDT and CDR2 YYEEEE. The CDR3 extends over 14 amino acids. The V and J ends lost 3 bases and 2 bases, in that order; junction bases with no gene match: 5.

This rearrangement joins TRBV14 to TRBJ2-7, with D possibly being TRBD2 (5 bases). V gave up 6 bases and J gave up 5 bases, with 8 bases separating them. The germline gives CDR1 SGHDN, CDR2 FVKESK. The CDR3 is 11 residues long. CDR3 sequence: CASSEGDEQYF. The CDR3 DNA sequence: TGTGCCAGCAGTGAGGGAGACGAGCAGTACTTC.

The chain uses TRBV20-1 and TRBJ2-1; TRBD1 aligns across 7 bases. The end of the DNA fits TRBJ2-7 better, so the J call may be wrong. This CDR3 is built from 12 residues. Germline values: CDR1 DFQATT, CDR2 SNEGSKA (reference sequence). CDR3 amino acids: CSARTGWGEQYF. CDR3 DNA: TGCAGTGCACGGACAGGCTGGGGTGAGCAGTACTTC.

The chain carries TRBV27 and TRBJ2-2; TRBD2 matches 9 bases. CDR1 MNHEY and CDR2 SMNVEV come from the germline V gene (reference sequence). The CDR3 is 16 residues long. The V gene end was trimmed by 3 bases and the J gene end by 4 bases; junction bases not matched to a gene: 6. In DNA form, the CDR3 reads TGTGCCAGCAGTTTGGCTAGCGGGATTTCCACCGGGGAGCTGTTTTTT. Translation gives CASSLASGISTGELFF.

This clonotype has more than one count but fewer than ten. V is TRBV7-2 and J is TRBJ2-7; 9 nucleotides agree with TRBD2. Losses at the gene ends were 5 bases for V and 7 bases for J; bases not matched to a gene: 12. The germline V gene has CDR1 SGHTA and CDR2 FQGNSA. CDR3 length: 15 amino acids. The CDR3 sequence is CASSQTSGAGNEQYF. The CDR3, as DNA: TGTGCCAGCAGCCAGACTAGCGGAGCAGGAAATGAGCAGTACTTC.

CDR3 sequence: CASSVPSGSAYEQFF. The CDR3 coding sequence is TGTGCCAGCAGCGTACCTAGCGGGAGTGCGTATGAGCAGTTCTTC. The chain uses TRBV7-9 and TRBJ2-1; 10 bases are shared with TRBD2. The length of the CDR3 is 15 residues. Germline assignment: CDR1 SEHNR and CDR2 FQNEAQ (reference sequence). Losses at the gene ends were 5 bases for V and 8 bases for J; bases not matched to a gene: 9.

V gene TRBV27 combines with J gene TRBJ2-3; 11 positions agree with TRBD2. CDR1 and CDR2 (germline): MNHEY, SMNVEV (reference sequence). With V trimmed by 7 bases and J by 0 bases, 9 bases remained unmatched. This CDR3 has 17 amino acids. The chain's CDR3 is CASTTPGLAVSTDTQYF. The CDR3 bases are TGTGCCAGCACCACTCCGGGACTAGCGGTTAGCACAGATACGCAGTATTTT.

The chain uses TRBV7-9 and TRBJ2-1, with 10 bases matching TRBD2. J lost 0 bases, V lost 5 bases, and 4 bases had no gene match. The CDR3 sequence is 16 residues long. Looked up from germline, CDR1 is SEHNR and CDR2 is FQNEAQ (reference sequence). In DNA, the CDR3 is TGTGCCAGCAGCGCCCCTAGCGGGAGCTCCTACAATGAGCAGTTCTTC. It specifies CASSAPSGSSYNEQFF.